Shown below are 26 T cell receptor beta chains from a single sample sequenced in a study of tumor-infiltrating lymphocytes in primary liver carcinoma. The study extracted blood RNA from unsorted whole blood and also extracted germline DNA. A primer in the constant region served to generate TCR beta cDNA from 500 ng of total RNA. Libraries for TCR beta were built through three nested multiplex PCR rounds, which together made up a slightly modified ARM-PCR procedure. Rounds one and two of PCR, each of roughly 10 cycles, were primed with TRBV1-TRBV30 forward primers and a C-beta reverse primer. TCRdb ran MiXCR on the multiplex PCR reads and lists one entry per CDR3 protein. The sample records a few hundred thousand distinct CDR3 sequences, roughly three fifths being singletons. The sample comprised peripheral blood. These receptors were taken from a young woman with primary liver carcinoma and hepatitis B virus infection.

Concerning this clonotype: This CDR3 fails to terminate in the conserved phenylalanine or tryptophan, so it likely reflects a read error. The J gene is TRBJ2-2, the V gene TRBV6-2 or TRBV6-3; a possible D gene is TRBD2 (6 bases). CDR3 length: 14 amino acids. Germline lookup yields CDR1 MNHEY and CDR2 SVGEGT. Deletions cut 7 bases from V and 4 bases from J, with 13 bases between. CDR3: CASIPGGATGELFS. The CDR3 bases are TGTGCCAGCATACCTGGAGGGGCCACCGGGGAGCTGTTTTCT.

This chain joins TRBV28 and TRBJ1-5; maybe TRBD1 (6 bases). The CDR3 loop spans 15 amino acids. CDR1 MDHEN and CDR2 SYDVKM come from the germline V gene. Trimming removed 3 bases at V and 6 bases at J, with 15 bases between. The CDR3 region has the DNA TGTGCCAGCAGTTTTAGGGGGGGCGGGGGTCAGCCCCAGCATTTT. It is translated as CASSFRGGGGQPQHF.

Notes on this clonotype: An end of the junction does not agree with germline; a read error may underlie this. V gene TRBV12-3 or TRBV12-4 combines with J gene TRBJ2-2; D not certain. The length of the CDR3 is 14 residues. This chain's CDR3 is CATSSDIGTGELFF. The CDR3 nucleotides read TGTGCCACCAGTTCCGATATCGGCACCGGGGAGCTGTTTTTT.

The J gene is TRBJ2-7, the V gene TRBV28, with a tentative D call TRBD2 (7 bases). Trimming removed 5 bases from V and 3 bases from J, with 17 bases in between. The CDR3 totals 15 residues. Germline V gene lookup returns CDR1 MDHEN and CDR2 SYDVKM. The CDR3 DNA sequence: TGTGCCAGCAGTCCCGGGGGGACACGGAGCTACGAGCAGTACTTC. Protein sequence: CASSPGGTRSYEQYF.

As concerns this clonotype: Sequence at one end of the junction differs from germline and may be a read error. This chain joins TRBV12-3 or TRBV12-4 and TRBJ2-4; 8 bases are a match to TRBD1. The CDR3 contains 13 residues. The CDR3 bases are TGTGCCAGTAATTTAGGACAGGGAAACATCCAGTACTTC. Translated: CASNLGQGNIQYF.

The table lists this clonotype with a count of one. It may be a read error: a sequence one base away is much more abundant. The CDR3 loop is CASSPRMGTDTRYF. CDR3 nucleotide sequence: TGCGCCAGCAGCCCTCGGATGGGTACAGATACGCGGTATTTT. J is TRBJ2-3 and V is TRBV4-3; D is undetermined. The germline CDR1 and CDR2 sequences are LGHNA and YSLEER. The CDR3 consists of 14 residues.

Comments on this clonotype: The germline gene is not matched at one end of the junction; a read error may be the cause. J is TRBJ2-3 and V is TRBV6-6, with D uncertain. Germline V CDR1 and CDR2: MNHNY, SVGAGI (reference sequence). The CDR3 is 12 amino acids. The CDR3 DNA is TGTGTCAGCAGTGACCCTAAGGATACGCAGTATTTT. The encoded protein is CVSSDPKDTQYF.

On this clonotype: A much larger clone is a single base away; this may be a read error. This chain joins TRBV29-1 and TRBJ2-7; 8 bases match TRBD2. From germline, CDR1 is SQVTM and CDR2 ANQGSEA. The CDR3 runs 13 residues. The CDR3 bases are TGCAGCGTTGAGTTGCTAGCGGGCTACGATCAGTACTTC. This encodes CSVELLAGYDQYF.

As to this clonotype: Mismatch with germline at one junction end may stem from a read error. The chain combines TRBV11-2 with TRBJ1-1, with D unresolved. Germline CDR1 is SGHAT and CDR2 is FQNNGV. There are 15 residues in the CDR3. CDR3 loop: CASSSYRTVNTETFF. CDR3 sequence (DNA): TGTGCCAGCAGCTCCTACCGGACGGTGAACACTGAAACTTTCTTT.

Worth noting for this clonotype: Here the CDR3 omits its conserved ending phenylalanine or tryptophan, so a read error is the likely source. The chain is built from TRBV12-3 or TRBV12-4 and TRBJ1-1; D not resolved. The germline V and J ends were trimmed by 6 bases and 7 bases, with 18 bases remaining between them. This CDR3 contains 14 residues. In DNA, the CDR3 is TGTGCCAGCAGGCGAACGGTGCGGGGAGGTGAAGCTTTCTTA. Translating it yields CASRRTVRGGEAFL.

This clonotype was seen ten or more times. This chain connects TRBV11-1 to TRBJ2-4, with TRBD1 matching over 7 bases. The germline CDR1 and CDR2 sequences are SGHAT and FQDESV (reference sequence). V lost 5 bases to trimming and J lost 0 bases; unmatched junction nucleotides: 4. CDR3 length: 15 residues. The CDR3 nucleotides read TGTGCCAGCAGCCACAGGGGAATAGCCAAAAACATTCAGTACTTC. Encoded protein: CASSHRGIAKNIQYF.

V usage is TRBV6-1 and J usage is TRBJ1-2; D gene unclear. The CDR3 is 14 amino acids. The germline V gene has CDR1 MNHNS and CDR2 SASEGT. Trimming took 2 bases from V and 4 from J, leaving 11 bases between them. CDR3 in amino acids: CASSENLLFYGYTF. The CDR3 bases are TGTGCCAGCAGTGAAAATCTGCTATTCTATGGCTACACCTTC.

Turning to this clonotype: A much larger clone differs by one base, so this may be a read error. The rearrangement uses TRBV7-9 and TRBJ1-2; D gene unclear. CDR1 SEHNR and CDR2 FQNEAQ come from the germline V gene (reference sequence). CDR3 size: 12 residues. This chain's CDR3 is CASSLMKYGYAF. CDR3 coding DNA: TGTGCCAGCAGCTTAATGAAGTACGGCTACGCCTTC.

This clonotype appeared a few times. The J gene is TRBJ2-7, the V gene TRBV29-1; D may match TRBD1 or TRBD2 (5 bases each). V dropped 7 bases and J dropped 2 bases, with 18 bases sitting between them. Germline values: CDR1 SQVTM, CDR2 ANQGSEA. The CDR3 extends over 14 amino acids. DNA for the CDR3: TGCAGCGACGGGACCCAAGCCACCGCCTACGAGCAGTACTTC. Its protein product is CSDGTQATAYEQYF.

This clonotype has ten or more counts. This CDR3 reads CASSYGSGIYEQYF. For the CDR3, the DNA is TGTGCCAGCAGCTATGGGTCCGGAATCTACGAGCAGTACTTC. This chain links TRBV11-2 with TRBJ2-7; no clear D. V was clipped by 4 bases and J by 3 bases, with 13 bases between them. Germline assignment: CDR1 SGHAT and CDR2 FQNNGV. The CDR3 covers 14 residues.

Remarks on this clonotype: One base away lies a much larger clone, so this may be a sequencing read error. This chain uses TRBV4-3 with TRBJ2-6; tentatively, D is TRBD1 (5 bases). The CDR3 sequence is 15 residues long. Germline V gene sequence: CDR1 LGHNA, CDR2 YSLEER. V lost 4 bases to trimming and J lost 3 bases, with 10 bases between them. Here the CDR3 DNA reads TGCGCCAGCAGCCCAGACAGCTATGGGGCCAACGTCCTGACTTTC. Residues: CASSPDSYGANVLTF.

This clonotype turned up a few times. The CDR3 spells CASRGAVLGDNEQFF. The CDR3 nucleotides read TGTGCCAGCAGGGGAGCGGTACTGGGAGACAATGAGCAGTTCTTC. The genes are TRBV12-3 or TRBV12-4 and TRBJ2-1; possibly TRBD2 for D (5 bases). The CDR3 runs to 15 residues. Trimming took 6 bases from V and 5 from J, leaving 17 bases between them.

A word on this clonotype: Since a much larger clone is just one base distant, this may be a read error. This chain uses TRBV12-3 or TRBV12-4 with TRBJ1-5, with unresolved D. Trimming removed 5 bases from V and 2 bases from J, with 10 bases in between. This CDR3 comprises 14 residues. DNA for the CDR3: TGTGCCAGCAGTCCCTGGGGAGGCAATCAGCCCCAGCATTTT. Amino acids: CASSPWGGNQPQHF.

The CDR3 DNA reads TGTGCCAGCAGCCAAGAGGGCAGACCGAACACTGAAGCTTTCTTT. Its protein is CASSQEGRPNTEAFF. The rearrangement links TRBV4-2 to TRBJ1-1; D gene unclear. Trimming stripped 0 bases from V and 1 base from J, with 9 bases between. Germline CDR1 is LGHNA and CDR2 is YNFKEQ. This CDR3 comprises 15 residues.

The chain employs TRBV7-8 and TRBJ2-1; no definite D call. The V gene's germline CDR1 is SGHVS and CDR2 FQNEAQ. V lost 0 bases to trimming and J lost 6 bases, with 9 bases between them. The CDR3 is 14 amino acids. The CDR3 nucleotides are TGTGCCAGCAGCTTAGCAAGGGTGGCCAATGAGCAGTTCTTC. Amino acid sequence: CASSLARVANEQFF.

Concerning this clonotype itself: A single base separates this from a much larger clone, so it may be a read error. V usage is TRBV11-2 and J usage is TRBJ1-2; no clear D gene. Germline CDR1 is SGHAT and CDR2 is FQNNGV. Trimming pared 1 base from V and 7 bases from J, leaving 7 bases between. CDR3 length equals 12 residues. The CDR3 loop reads CASSLVGGGYTF. CDR3 sequence (DNA): TGTGCCAGCAGCTTAGTCGGCGGTGGCTACACCTTC. Complete variable domain (other parts from reference TRBV11-2 and TRBJ1-2): EAGVAQSPRYKIIEKRQSVAFWCNPISGHATLYWYQQILGQGPKLLIQFQNNGVVDDSQLPKDRFSAERLKGVDSTLKIQPAKLEDSAVYLCASSLVGGGYTFGSGTRLTVV.

This clonotype was seen many times. The chain is built from TRBV11-3 and TRBJ1-2; TRBD1 might be the D (6 bases). V gave up 0 bases and J gave up 6 bases, with 14 bases separating them. CDR1 and CDR2 (germline): SGHNT, YENEEA. The CDR3 totals 15 residues. Here the CDR3 reads CASSLEAVGGNGYTF. CDR3 coding DNA: TGTGCCAGCAGCTTAGAAGCGGTGGGGGGCAATGGCTACACCTTC. The full variable domain, rest sourced from reference TRBV11-3 and TRBJ1-2, is EAGVVQSPRYKIIEKKQPVAFWCNPISGHNTLYWYLQNLGQGPELLIRYENEEAVDDSQLPKDRFSAERLKGVDSTLKIQPAELGDSAVYLCASSLEAVGGNGYTFGSGTRLTVV.

Worth noting for this clonotype: Compared with germline, one end of the junction differs, possibly owing to a read error. The rearrangement uses TRBV29-1 and TRBJ1-2; D perhaps matches TRBD1 (6 bases). The length of the CDR3 is 12 residues. The germline V gene has CDR1 SQVTM and CDR2 ANQGSEA. The CDR3, as DNA: TGCAGCATTGTGCAGGGGAGTGATGGCTGCACCTTC. Translation gives CSIVQGSDGCTF.

Regarding this clonotype: A much more abundant neighbour one base away suggests this may be a read error. This chain connects TRBV4-1 to TRBJ1-2; no reliable D call. The germline V gene has CDR1 MGHRA and CDR2 YSYEKL. The CDR3 has 14 residues. CDR3 DNA: TGCGCCAGCAACCAAGAGGCCGGCGACTATGGCTACACCTTC. Its protein is CASNQEAGDYGYTF.

This clonotype was recorded once. This sequence joins TRBV4-2 and TRBJ2-1, with 12 bases identical to TRBD2. After removal of 0 bases from V and 12 bases from J, the junction contained 18 bases not matched to a gene. CDR1 is LGHNA and CDR2 is YNFKEQ in the germline V gene. This CDR3 has 19 amino acids. The DNA of the CDR3 is TGTGCCAGCAGCCAAGATCAGGCCCTGAATCTAGCGGGAGGGGTGGCGCAGTTCTTC. The encoded protein is CASSQDQALNLAGGVAQFF.

Concerning this clonotype itself: An end of the junction does not agree with germline; a read error may underlie this. This rearrangement joins TRBV11-3 to TRBJ1-2, with 9 positions matching TRBD1. The CDR3 runs to 13 residues. Germline V lookup: CDR1 SGHNT, CDR2 YENEEA. The CDR3 region is CVSGRDRAYGYTF. Here the CDR3 DNA reads TGTGTCAGCGGCCGGGACAGGGCCTATGGCTACACCTTC.